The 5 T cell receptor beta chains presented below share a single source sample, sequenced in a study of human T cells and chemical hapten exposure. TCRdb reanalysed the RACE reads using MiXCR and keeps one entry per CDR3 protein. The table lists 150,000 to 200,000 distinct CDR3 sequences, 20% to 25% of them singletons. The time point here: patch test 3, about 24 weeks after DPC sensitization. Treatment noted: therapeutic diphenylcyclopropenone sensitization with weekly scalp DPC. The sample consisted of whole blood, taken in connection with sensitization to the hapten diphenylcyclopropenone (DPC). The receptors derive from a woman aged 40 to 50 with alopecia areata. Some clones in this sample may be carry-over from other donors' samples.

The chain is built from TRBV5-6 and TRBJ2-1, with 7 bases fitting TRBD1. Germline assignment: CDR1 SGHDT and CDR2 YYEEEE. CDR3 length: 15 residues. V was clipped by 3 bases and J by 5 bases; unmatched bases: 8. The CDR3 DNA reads TGTGCCAGCAGCTATCCGGACAGGCTAAACAATGAGCAGTTCTTC. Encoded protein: CASSYPDRLNNEQFF.

The DNA of the CDR3 is TGTGCCAGCAGCCCTACCACAGGGAGCGGGAGTTGGTACGAGCAGTACTTC. It specifies CASSPTTGSGSWYEQYF. V gene TRBV9 combines with J gene TRBJ2-7; 8 nucleotides line up with TRBD2. J gave up 4 bases and V 4 bases, and 16 bases lay outside the gene matches. Germline assignment: CDR1 SGDLS and CDR2 YYNGEE. This CDR3 contains 17 residues.

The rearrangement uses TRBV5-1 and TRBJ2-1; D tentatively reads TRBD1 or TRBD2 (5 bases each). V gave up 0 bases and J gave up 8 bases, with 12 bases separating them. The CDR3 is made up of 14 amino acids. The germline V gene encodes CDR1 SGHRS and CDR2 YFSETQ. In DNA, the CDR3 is TGCGCCAGCAGCTTGGGGGACCACCTCGATGAGCAGTTCTTC. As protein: CASSLGDHLDEQFF.

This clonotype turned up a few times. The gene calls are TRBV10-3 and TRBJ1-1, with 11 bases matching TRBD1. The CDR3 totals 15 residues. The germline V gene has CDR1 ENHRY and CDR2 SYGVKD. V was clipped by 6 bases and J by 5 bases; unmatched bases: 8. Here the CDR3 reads CAIRFGTGGRTEAFF. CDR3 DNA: TGTGCCATCAGGTTCGGGACAGGGGGTCGGACTGAAGCTTTCTTT.

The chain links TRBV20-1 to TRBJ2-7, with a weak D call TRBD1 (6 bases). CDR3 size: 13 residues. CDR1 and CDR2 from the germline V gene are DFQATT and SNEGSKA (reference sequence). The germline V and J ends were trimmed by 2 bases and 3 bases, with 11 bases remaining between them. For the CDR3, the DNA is TGCAGTGCTAGAAGACAGGCGATCTACGAGCAGTACTTC. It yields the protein CSARRQAIYEQYF.